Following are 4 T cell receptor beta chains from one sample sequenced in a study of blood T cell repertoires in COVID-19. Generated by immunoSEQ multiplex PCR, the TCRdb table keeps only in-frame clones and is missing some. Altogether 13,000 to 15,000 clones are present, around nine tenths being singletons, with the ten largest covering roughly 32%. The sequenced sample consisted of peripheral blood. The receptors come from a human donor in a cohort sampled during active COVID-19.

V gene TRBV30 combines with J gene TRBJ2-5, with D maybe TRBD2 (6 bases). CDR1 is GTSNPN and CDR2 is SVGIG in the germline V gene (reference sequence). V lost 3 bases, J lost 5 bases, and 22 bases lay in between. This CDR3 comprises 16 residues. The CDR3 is CAWSASHSGAGETQYF. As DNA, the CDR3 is TGTGCCTGGAGCGCCTCCCATAGCGGTGCTGGGGAGACCCAGTACTTC.

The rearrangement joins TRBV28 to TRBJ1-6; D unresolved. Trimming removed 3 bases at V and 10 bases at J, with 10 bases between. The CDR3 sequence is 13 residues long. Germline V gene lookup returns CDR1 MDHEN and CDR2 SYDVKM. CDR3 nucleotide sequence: TGTGCCAGCAGTTTGGTGGGAGACTCACCCCTCCACTTT. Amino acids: CASSLVGDSPLHF.

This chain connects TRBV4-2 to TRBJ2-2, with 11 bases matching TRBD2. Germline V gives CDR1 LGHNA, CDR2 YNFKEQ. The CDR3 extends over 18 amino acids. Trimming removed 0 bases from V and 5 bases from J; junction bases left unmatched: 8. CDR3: CASSQEVLTSGRTGELFF. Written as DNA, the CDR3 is TGTGCCAGCAGCCAAGAAGTTCTCACTAGCGGGAGAACCGGGGAGCTGTTTTTT.

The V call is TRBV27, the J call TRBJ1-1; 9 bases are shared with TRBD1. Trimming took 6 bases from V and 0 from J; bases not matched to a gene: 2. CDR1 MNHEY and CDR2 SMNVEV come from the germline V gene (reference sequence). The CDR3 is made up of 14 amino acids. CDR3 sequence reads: CASRRTGVNTEAFF. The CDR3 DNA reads TGTGCCAGCAGACGGACAGGGGTGAACACTGAAGCTTTCTTT.